This T cell receptor (beta chain) was documented in a study of identical twins. From germline, CDR1 is SEHNR and CDR2 FQNEAQ (reference sequence). This CDR3 comprises 16 residues. With 4 bases removed from V and 4 bases from J, the gap between germline ends came to 16 bases. Regarding the study as a whole: Insertion counts were lower in abundant cord blood beta clonotypes, a trend that memory repertoires did not show.

TCRdb reanalysed the 5' RACE reads using MiXCR and keeps one entry per CDR3 protein. The data show some 240,000 distinct CDR3 sequences, about 8.3% seen once. Points on this clonotype: The target antigen is unknown.

These sequences were also reported in another study, on yellow fever vaccine responses in identical twins.

The chain combines TRBV7-9 with TRBJ1-4, with TRBD1 as a possible D gene (5 bases). Sequenced sample: CD8+ T cells sorted from blood. The sequence was obtained from a woman aged 18-35 years in good health. The CDR3 region is CASSSAMTALNEKLFF. The CDR3 region has the DNA TGTGCCAGCAGCTCAGCCATGACAGCTCTTAATGAAAAACTGTTTTTT.